The present T cell receptor (beta chain) was sequenced within a study of CD8+CD57+ T cells in acquired aplastic anemia. This CDR3 is built from 18 residues. After removal of 0 bases from V and 1 base from J, the junction contained 11 bases not matched to a gene. Germline values: CDR1 SGHRS, CDR2 YFSETQ. For CDR3 and TCR beta VDJ profiling, genomic DNA was the template used. One entry per CDR3 protein, called by TCRdb with MiXCR from the reads. The profile shows 150,000 to 200,000 distinct CDR3 sequences, over 60% of them singletons. The chain has TRBV5-1 and TRBJ2-3; TRBD2 agrees at 7 bases. The specimen was sorted CD4+, CD8+, or CD8+CD57+ T cells (not recorded which) from PBMCs. The receptor's source is a human donor with severe aplastic anemia or a healthy control (not recorded which). The CDR3 sequence is CASSLAGGLGLGTDTQYF. DNA for the CDR3: TGCGCCAGCAGCTTGGCCGGGGGTCTAGGACTAGGCACAGATACGCAGTATTTT.